This record covers a single T cell receptor beta chain. The antigen remains undetermined. PCR involved 60 Vbeta and 13 Jbeta primers. TCRdb keeps only in-frame clones here, not all; method: immunoSEQ multiplex PCR. The sample shows 150,000 or so clones, around 78% of them seen only once. The entry originates in a study of cytomegalovirus exposure and HLA in healthy donors. Findings of the study overall: The majority of CMV-associated TCR beta chains were reported as apparently HLA-restricted in a later analysis. The investigators catalogued 150 or so TCR beta chains as cytomegalovirus-associated. A later analysis found TCR association rates differed by HLA locus, highest for DRB1 and lowest for HLA-C. An analysis was carried out later, and it reportedly showed fewer N-insertions in an Asian-associated ancestry cluster than the roughly 670-donor mean.

The CDR3 sequence is 15 residues long. Trimming removed 6 bases at V and 6 bases at J, with 17 bases between. Germline V gene sequence: CDR1 LGHNT, CDR2 FRNRAP. The source of this sequence is a woman aged 18-35 years in good health and CMV-seronegative. The chain couples TRBV12-5 to TRBJ2-2, with D unresolved. The sequenced material came from PBMCs. The CDR3 region has the DNA TGTGCTAGTGGCACGCTACCGAGCCGGGCCGGGGAGCTGTTTTTT. It is translated as CASGTLPSRAGELFF.